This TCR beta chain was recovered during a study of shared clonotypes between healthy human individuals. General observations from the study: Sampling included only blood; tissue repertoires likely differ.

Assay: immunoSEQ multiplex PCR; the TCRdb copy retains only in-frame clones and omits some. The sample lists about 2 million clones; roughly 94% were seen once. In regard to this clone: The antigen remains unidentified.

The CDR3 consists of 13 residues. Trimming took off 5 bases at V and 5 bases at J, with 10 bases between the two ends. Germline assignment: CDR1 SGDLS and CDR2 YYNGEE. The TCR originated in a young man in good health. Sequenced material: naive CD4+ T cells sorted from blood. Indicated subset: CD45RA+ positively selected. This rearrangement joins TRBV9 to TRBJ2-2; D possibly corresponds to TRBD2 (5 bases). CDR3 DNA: TGTGCCAGCAGGGATCGAGGGACCGGGGAGCTGTTTTTT. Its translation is CASRDRGTGELFF.